The rows below give T cell receptor beta chains drawn from one sample of a study of T cells after yellow fever vaccination. TCRdb reanalysed the 5' RACE reads using MiXCR and keeps one entry per CDR3 protein. The sample yields approximately 180,000 distinct CDR3 sequences, 6.2% seen once. The material was CD4+ T cells sorted from PBMCs, obtained on the day of the first yellow fever vaccination. The receptors derive from a man aged 18 to 29 who received the YFV17D yellow fever vaccine. The CDR3 runs from the conserved cysteine through the conserved F or W. D genes are given only for firm matches. Not all rows give a size; the values are once, few, many and, for expanded clones, a class.

J gene,clone size,D gene,V gene,CDR3 DNA,CDR3 protein
TRBJ1-1,-,-,TRBV27,TGTGCCAGCAGTTATGGGGGAACAGGGTACGCTGAAGCTTTCTTT,CASSYGGTGYAEAFF
TRBJ2-5,many,-,TRBV10-3,TGTGCCATCAGTGTGGGCCAGGGTCTAGGCCAAGAGACCCAGTACTTC,CAISVGQGLGQETQYF
TRBJ2-3,many,-,TRBV4-1,TGCGCCAGCAGCCAGCCCCCTGGGACGGGTGGAGGGCTCCCAGATACGCAGTATTTT,CASSQPPGTGGGLPDTQYF
TRBJ2-5,-,-,TRBV5-1,TGCGCCAGCAGCTTTGTACTGGGTCCAGAGACCCAGTACTTC,CASSFVLGPETQYF
TRBJ2-3,many,TRBD2,TRBV7-6,TGTGCCAGCAGCTTACCGGGGGGGCCGAATACGCAGTATTTT,CASSLPGGPNTQYF
TRBJ2-5,-,TRBD2,TRBV5-1,TGCGCCAGCAGCAAAGTAGCGGGGGAAGAGACCCAGTACTTC,CASSKVAGEETQYF
TRBJ2-5,few,TRBD2,TRBV20-1,TGCAGTGCACCCCTAGCGGGGGGCCAAGAGACCCAGTACTTC,CSAPLAGGQETQYF
TRBJ1-3,few,-,TRBV18,TGTGCCAGCTCACCACCGTTGGGTCCTGGAAACACCATATATTTT,CASSPPLGPGNTIYF
TRBJ1-1,many,-,TRBV7-2,TGTGCCAGCAGCTTACGACAGGACACTGAAGCTTTCTTT,CASSLRQDTEAFF
TRBJ2-3,few,-,TRBV11-1,TGTGCCAGCACTCGGGCTACCCCTACAGATACGCAGTATTTT,CASTRATPTDTQYF
TRBJ1-5,few,-,TRBV29-1,TGCAGCGTTGTCGACGGGGGGGATCAGCCCCAGCATTTT,CSVVDGGDQPQHF
TRBJ2-7,few,-,TRBV7-6,TGTGCCAGCAGCCCCTATGAAGCCTTCGAGCAGTACTTC,CASSPYEAFEQYF
TRBJ2-5,many,TRBD2,TRBV3-1,TGTGCCAGCAGGGGGACTAGCGGGGGGTCCTCCCAGTACTTC,CASRGTSGGSSQYF
TRBJ1-5,few,TRBD1,TRBV9,TGTGCCAGCAGCTCAGGACAGGGGGCTAGCAATCAGCCCCAGCATTTT,CASSSGQGASNQPQHF
TRBJ2-6,many,-,TRBV5-1,TGCGCCAGCAGCTTGGAGGTCGTGCCTGGGGCCAACGTCCTGACTTTC,CASSLEVVPGANVLTF
TRBJ2-1,few,TRBD1,TRBV7-9,TGTGCCAGCAGCCCCAGACAGGGATGGGATGAGCAGTTCTTC,CASSPRQGWDEQFF
TRBJ2-1,-,-,TRBV6-1,TGTGCCAGCGCTAAATCTACGGGGAACAATGAGCAGTTCTTC,CASAKSTGNNEQFF
TRBJ2-1,many,TRBD2,TRBV5-1,TGCGCCAGCAGCTCCTCCCGGACTAGCGGGGGGCCCTACAATGAGCAGTTCTTC,CASSSSRTSGGPYNEQFF
TRBJ2-2,many,-,TRBV20-1,TGCAGTGCCAGCGGTGAGGGGGCGAACACCGGGGAGCTGTTTTTT,CSASGEGANTGELFF
TRBJ2-3,few,TRBD2,TRBV10-1,TGCGCCAGCAGTGAAAGCGGGACTAGCACAGATACGCAGTATTTT,CASSESGTSTDTQYF
TRBJ2-5,many,-,TRBV29-1,TGCAGCGTTGCTGTGGCGGGGGCGGGGACCCAGTACTTC,CSVAVAGAGTQYF
TRBJ2-2,many,-,TRBV7-8,TGTGCCAGCAGCCCCGGGACACCCACCGGGGAGCTGTTTTTT,CASSPGTPTGELFF
TRBJ2-5,many,TRBD1,TRBV5-1,TGCGCCAGCACAGCGGGTAGGACAGGGCGGGAGACCCAGTACTTC,CASTAGRTGRETQYF
TRBJ2-5,few,-,TRBV6-2/TRBV6-3,TGTGCCAGCATAAGGTTCGCGGGGGCAGGAGAGACCCAGTACTTC,CASIRFAGAGETQYF
TRBJ1-1,many,-,TRBV14,TGTGCCAGCAGCCCAAGAGGGGTGAACACTGAAGCTTTCTTT,CASSPRGVNTEAFF
TRBJ2-1,many,-,TRBV18,TGTGCCAGCTCACCAGGGGACGGAGGGGCCTCCTACAATGAGCAGTTCTTC,CASSPGDGGASYNEQFF
TRBJ1-6,few,-,TRBV12-3/TRBV12-4,TGTGCCAGCAGCCGACCGAATTATAATTCACCCCTCCACTTT,CASSRPNYNSPLHF
TRBJ2-3,many,TRBD1,TRBV20-1,TGCAGTGCTAGCGAGCCCCGACAGGGTCATACGCAGTATTTT,CSASEPRQGHTQYF
TRBJ2-3,few,-,TRBV20-1,TGCAGTACCCCCGATCGCACCCTTACGCAGTATTTT,CSTPDRTLTQYF
TRBJ2-5,few,-,TRBV12-3/TRBV12-4,TGTGCCAGCAGTCACCCCCGTGCGTACCAAGAGACCCAGTACTTC,CASSHPRAYQETQYF
TRBJ1-1,many,-,TRBV20-1,TGCAGTGCTCCGAGGGGGGGGGCCGATACTGAAGCTTTCTTT,CSAPRGGADTEAFF
TRBJ2-1,many,-,TRBV14,TGTGCCAGCAGCCAAACTAGCACGCAGTTCTTC,CASSQTSTQFF
TRBJ2-7,-,-,TRBV25-1,TGTGCCAGCAGTGAATCTACCTACGAGCAGTACTTC,CASSESTYEQYF
TRBJ1-5,many,-,TRBV18,TGTGCCAGCTCACTAGAACAGGCTCAGCCCCAGCATTTT,CASSLEQAQPQHF
TRBJ2-7,-,-,TRBV7-2,TGTGCCAGCAGCTTAGCGTCTGGGGCAACCTCCTACGAGCAGTACTTC,CASSLASGATSYEQYF
TRBJ1-1,many,-,TRBV5-1,TGCGCCAGCAGCTTCAAGGGAGTAAACACTGAAGCTTTCTTT,CASSFKGVNTEAFF
TRBJ2-3,many,-,TRBV5-1,TGCGCCAGCAAGCTGACAGGTGCGGGAGATACGCAGTATTTT,CASKLTGAGDTQYF
TRBJ1-4,few,-,TRBV3-1,TGTGCCAGCAGCCAAGCTGGGTATAATGAAAAACTGTTTTTT,CASSQAGYNEKLFF
TRBJ1-1,many,-,TRBV5-6,TGTGCCAGCAGAAGAACAGATCTCTTCACTGAAGCTTTCTTT,CASRRTDLFTEAFF
TRBJ2-5,-,-,TRBV20-1,TGCAGTGCTAGACGGACAGACTGGTCAGAGACCCAGTACTTC,CSARRTDWSETQYF
TRBJ2-2,many,-,TRBV6-1,TGTGCCAGCAGTAAACACAGGGAAGCCGGGGAGCTGTTTTTT,CASSKHREAGELFF
TRBJ2-5,many,TRBD2,TRBV11-2,TGTGCCAGCAGCTTAGTCCCTAGCGGGGGGGCCCGGTACTTC,CASSLVPSGGARYF
TRBJ2-1,-,TRBD2,TRBV18,TGTGCCAGCTCACCACGACGGCGGGGGGGCATCAATGAGCAGTTCTTC,CASSPRRRGGINEQFF
TRBJ2-3,-,TRBD2,TRBV24-1,TGTGCCACCAGTGATCCTGGCCGGGGGGATGCAGATACGCAGTATTTT,CATSDPGRGDADTQYF
TRBJ2-1,many,-,TRBV10-3,TGTGCCATCAGTCCCCACAATGAGCAGTTCTTC,CAISPHNEQFF
TRBJ2-1,-,TRBD2,TRBV6-2/TRBV6-3,TGTGCCAGCAGTTATGGTGTAGCGGGGGGGCAGAATGAGCAGTTCTTC,CASSYGVAGGQNEQFF
TRBJ1-3,few,TRBD1,TRBV5-1,TGCGCCAGCAGCCCTGGGACAGCCGGAAACACCATATATTTT,CASSPGTAGNTIYF
TRBJ1-1,many,-,TRBV2,TGTGCCAGCAAACTGAACACTGAAGCTTTCTTT,CASKLNTEAFF
TRBJ2-7,many,-,TRBV20-1,TGCAGTGCTAGATCTGTACGCGGTTCGTACGAGCAGTACTTC,CSARSVRGSYEQYF
TRBJ2-2,few,-,TRBV6-2/TRBV6-3,TGTGCCAGCAGTTACCAGGAGTGGGGATTTGCCGGGGAGCTGTTTTTT,CASSYQEWGFAGELFF
TRBJ1-1,-,-,TRBV12-2,TGTGCAAGTCGCTTTACGTGGGACAGGGGGCGAGCTTTCTTT,CASRFTWDRGRAFF
TRBJ1-1,few,-,TRBV20-1,TGCAGTGCTCCCGGCGGGGGCCACGGTATGAGCACTGAAGCTTTCTTT,CSAPGGGHGMSTEAFF
TRBJ2-7,-,TRBD1,TRBV2,TGTGCCAGCAGTGAATCGGGACAGGGGGCAGGGGAGCAGTACTTC,CASSESGQGAGEQYF
TRBJ2-2,few,-,TRBV9,TGTGCCAGCAGCGTAGGGACGAACACCGGGGAGCTGTTTTTT,CASSVGTNTGELFF
TRBJ2-3,few,-,TRBV7-2,TGTGCCAGCAGCCAACAGCGGGATACGCAGTATTTT,CASSQQRDTQYF
TRBJ2-3,few,-,TRBV5-4,TGTGCCAGCAGCGTGGGTGGGACCTGGTCAGCAGATACGCAGTATTTT,CASSVGGTWSADTQYF
TRBJ1-1,-,-,TRBV19,TGTGCCAGTAGTATCGGGGGAACAGTGAACACTGAAGCTTTCTTT,CASSIGGTVNTEAFF